The next 9 T cell receptor beta chains were all read from a single sample in a study of human T cells and chemical hapten exposure. Each CDR3 protein gets one entry after TCRdb re-called the RACE reads with MiXCR. The sample shows approximately 80,000 distinct CDR3 sequences, roughly 13% of them seen only once. As for time point: patch test 3, about 24 weeks after DPC sensitization. The treatment: therapeutic diphenylcyclopropenone sensitization with weekly scalp DPC. The sample in question was whole blood, obtained in connection with sensitization to the hapten diphenylcyclopropenone (DPC). These receptors were collected from a woman aged 50 to 65 with alopecia areata. Some clones in this sample may be carry-over from other donors' samples.

This clonotype has at least ten counts. This chain uses TRBV29-1 with TRBJ2-5; no clear D gene. Trimming pared 7 bases from V and 5 bases from J, leaving 11 bases between. Germline CDR1 SQVTM, CDR2 ANQGSEA. This CDR3 is 11 amino acids long. DNA of the CDR3: TGCAGCGGTGAGCGTGGGGAGACCCAGTACTTC. Protein sequence: CSGERGETQYF. Combining the CDR3 with reference TRBV29-1 and TRBJ2-5 gives the whole variable domain SAVISQKPSRDICQRGTSLTIQCQVDSQVTMMFWYRQQPGQSLTLIATANQGSEATYESGFVIDKFPISRPNLTFSTLTVSNMSPEDSSIYLCSGERGETQYFGPGTRLLVL.

The V gene is TRBV29-1, the J gene TRBJ1-1; TRBD1 is a possible D gene (6 bases). V lost 4 bases and J lost 4, with 10 bases in between. The CDR3 runs 12 residues. The V gene's germline CDR1 is SQVTM and CDR2 ANQGSEA. The CDR3 region is CSVATGSTEAFF. CDR3 in DNA: TGCAGCGTTGCCACAGGGTCCACTGAAGCTTTCTTT.

The genes are TRBV20-1 and TRBJ2-1; TRBD2 matches 10 bases. This CDR3 has 16 residues. V was clipped by 0 bases and J by 3 bases; unmatched bases: 5. Looked up from germline, CDR1 is DFQATT and CDR2 is SNEGSKA (reference sequence). In nucleotides, the CDR3 is TGCAGTGCTAGAGATCTCACTAGCGGGGACTACAATGAGCAGTTCTTC. Its protein is CSARDLTSGDYNEQFF.

This clonotype came up a few times. J is TRBJ1-5 and V is TRBV20-1; a weak D match, TRBD1 (5 bases). The CDR3 extends over 15 amino acids. CDR1 is DFQATT and CDR2 is SNEGSKA in the germline V gene (reference sequence). Trimming took off 5 bases at V and 6 bases at J, with 20 bases between the two ends. The CDR3 nucleotides read TGCAGTGCTGGAGCAGGGTCTAGATGGACTCAGCCCCAGCATTTT. Its protein product is CSAGAGSRWTQPQHF.

This chain connects TRBV6-6 to TRBJ2-7, with no clear D. Germline assignment: CDR1 MNHNY and CDR2 SVGAGI (reference sequence). V was clipped by 11 bases and J by 3 bases, with 8 bases between them. The CDR3 runs 10 residues. The CDR3: CAWLIYEQYF. CDR3 nucleotide sequence: TGTGCCTGGTTAATCTACGAGCAGTACTTC.

The chain joins TRBV27 to TRBJ1-1; D unclear. CDR3 length: 15 amino acids. CDR1 and CDR2 from the germline V gene are MNHEY and SMNVEV (reference sequence). Trimming removed 6 bases from V and 1 base from J, with 15 bases in between. The DNA for the CDR3 is TGTGCCAGCAGATCGGAGGGCCTATCGAACACTGAAGCTTTCTTT. Amino acids: CASRSEGLSNTEAFF.

The table lists this clonotype with many counts. The chain joins TRBV11-2 to TRBJ2-6; D remains unclear. Germline V gene data show CDR1 as SGHAT and CDR2 as FQNNGV. The ends were cut back, 5 bases at V and 6 bases at J, with 5 bases in the middle. The CDR3 covers 12 residues. The CDR3 reads CASSRSANVLTF. CDR3 DNA: TGTGCCAGCAGCCGTTCGGCCAACGTCCTGACTTTC.

This chain connects TRBV11-3 to TRBJ2-7; 9 bases are shared with TRBD1. Looked up from germline, CDR1 is SGHNT and CDR2 is YENEEA. This CDR3 has 15 residues. J was trimmed by 5 bases and V by 5 bases; bases with no gene match: 10. This CDR3 reads CASSNSGTGFDEQYF. As DNA, the CDR3 is TGTGCCAGCAGCAACTCCGGGACAGGGTTCGACGAGCAGTACTTC.

The rearrangement links TRBV29-1 to TRBJ2-3, with TRBD1 matching 7 bases. The J segment lost 3 bases and the V segment lost 1 base, leaving 4 bases of the junction unmatched. Looked up from germline, CDR1 is SQVTM and CDR2 is ANQGSEA. The CDR3 totals 14 residues. CDR3 sequence reads: CSVEGPQGTDTQYF. The CDR3 DNA reads as TGCAGCGTTGAAGGCCCACAGGGGACAGATACGCAGTATTTT.